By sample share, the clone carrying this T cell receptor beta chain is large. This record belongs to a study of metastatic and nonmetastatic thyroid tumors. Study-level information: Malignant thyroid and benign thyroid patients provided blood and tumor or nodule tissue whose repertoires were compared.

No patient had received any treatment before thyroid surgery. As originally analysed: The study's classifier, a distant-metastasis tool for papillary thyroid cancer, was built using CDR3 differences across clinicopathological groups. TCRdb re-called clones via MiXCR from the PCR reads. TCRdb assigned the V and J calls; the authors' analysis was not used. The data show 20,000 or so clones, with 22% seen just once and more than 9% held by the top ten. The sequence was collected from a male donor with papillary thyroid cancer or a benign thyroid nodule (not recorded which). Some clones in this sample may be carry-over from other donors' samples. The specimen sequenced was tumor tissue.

CDR3 amino acids: CASSETGYEQYF. In nucleotides, the CDR3 is TGCGCCAGCAGTGAGACCGGATACGAGCAGTACTTC. This chain connects TRBV10-1 to TRBJ2-7; D ambiguous. Looked up from germline, CDR1 is WNHNN and CDR2 is SYGVQD (reference sequence). V gave up 2 bases and J gave up 4 bases, with 6 bases separating them. The CDR3 is 12 residues long.